The next 27 T cell receptor beta chains were all read from a single sample in a study of PD-1 blockade in classical Hodgkin lymphoma. This table comes from immunoSEQ multiplex PCR, and its TCRdb copy is limited to in-frame clones, with some not included. The sample holds over 3,500 clones; roughly 61% are singletons and the top ten take 37%. With no exception, relapse followed autologous stem cell transplantation in all patients, and brentuximab vedotin exposure varied. The material sequenced was peripheral blood mononuclear cells (PBMCs), taken at baseline. All receptors derive from a human donor with classical Hodgkin lymphoma.

This clone has just a few counts. CDR3 nucleotides: TGTGCCTGGGGGAAGACAGGGCGGGGCTATGGCTACACCTTC. Its protein is CAWGKTGRGYGYTF. The chain couples TRBV30 to TRBJ1-2, with 7 bases aligning to TRBD1. The germline gives CDR1 GTSNPN, CDR2 SVGIG (reference sequence). J gave up 4 bases and V 5 bases, and 10 bases lay outside the gene matches. The CDR3 is 14 amino acids.

The chain employs TRBV11-2 and TRBJ2-7; no firm D call. The CDR3 covers 13 residues. V was pared by 5 bases and J by 7 bases, with 15 bases between. Germline V CDR1 and CDR2: SGHAT, FQNNGV. As DNA, the CDR3 is TGTGCCAGCAGCCCCGACCGCCTGGGAGAGCAGTACTTC. It encodes CASSPDRLGEQYF.

The sample holds one count of this clone. The genes are TRBV5-4 and TRBJ2-2; D call uncertain. Trimming stripped 4 bases from V and 3 bases from J, with 7 bases between. The CDR3 is 13 residues long. From germline, CDR1 is SGHNT and CDR2 YYREEE (reference sequence). The CDR3 nucleotides are TGTGCCAGCAGCCCGGATTACACCGGGGAGCTGTTTTTT. It is translated as CASSPDYTGELFF.

The chain uses TRBV19 and TRBJ2-1; 9 bases are shared with TRBD2. Germline V gives CDR1 LNHDA, CDR2 SQIVND (reference sequence). The CDR3 has 15 amino acids. Losses at the gene ends were 5 bases for V and 4 bases for J; bases not matched to a gene: 6. The CDR3 protein is CASSPQRGAYNEQFF. CDR3 nucleotide sequence: TGTGCCAGTAGTCCCCAGCGGGGGGCGTACAATGAGCAGTTCTTC.

The rearrangement uses TRBV6-1 and TRBJ2-2; 8 nucleotides match TRBD1. After removal of 6 bases from V and 1 base from J, the junction contained 4 bases not matched to a gene. Germline V gene data show CDR1 as MNHNS and CDR2 as SASEGT. CDR3 length equals 15 residues. The chain's CDR3 is CASRRTGKNTGELFF. The CDR3 DNA reads as TGTGCCAGCAGGCGGACAGGGAAGAACACCGGGGAGCTGTTTTTT.

Relative to its sample, this clone is large. This rearrangement joins TRBV7-8 to TRBJ1-5; maybe TRBD1 (6 bases). Germline V gives CDR1 SGHVS, CDR2 FQNEAQ. This CDR3 has 12 amino acids. V lost 5 bases and J lost 9, with 11 bases in between. In nucleotides, the CDR3 is TGTGCCAGCAGCCAAGGGGGGGTGCCCCAGCATTTT. Translated: CASSQGGVPQHF.

This clone was picked up a small number of times. The chain employs TRBV7-7 and TRBJ2-1, with D tentatively TRBD1 or TRBD2 (6 bases each). This CDR3 has 16 amino acids. Trimming stripped 2 bases from V and 7 bases from J, with 18 bases between. CDR1 is SSHAT, CDR2 FNYEAQ, per germline (reference sequence). CDR3 amino acids: CASSLTGAVVENEQFF. The CDR3 region has the DNA TGTGCCAGCAGCTTAACGGGGGCGGTGGTGGAAAATGAGCAGTTCTTC.

This clone was counted between two and nine times. The V gene is TRBV7-2, the J gene TRBJ1-5; tentatively, D is TRBD1 (5 bases). The germline CDR1 and CDR2 sequences are SGHTA and FQGNSA. This CDR3 region has 14 residues. The V end lost 0 bases, the J end lost 7 bases, and 10 bases lay between the germline ends. CDR3 bases: TGTGCCAGCAGCTTAGCGGCAGGGCAACAGCCCCAGCATTTT. It specifies CASSLAAGQQPQHF.

This clone counts as medium-sized. The V and J genes are TRBV6-1 and TRBJ2-7; a weak D match, TRBD2 (5 bases). This CDR3 has 12 residues. V was pared by 5 bases and J by 7 bases, with 12 bases between. Germline CDR1 MNHNS, CDR2 SASEGT. The CDR3 reads CASSSIAPEQYF. The CDR3 nucleotides are TGTGCCAGCAGTTCCATAGCGCCGGAGCAGTACTTC.

The rearrangement uses TRBV6-4 and TRBJ1-1; D call uncertain. The CDR3 is made up of 13 amino acids. V was pared by 3 bases and J by 3 bases, with 8 bases between. Looked up from germline, CDR1 is MRHNA and CDR2 is SNTAGT. CDR3 coding DNA: TGTGCCAGCAGTGAGGAGGACCACACTGAAGCTTTCTTT. It encodes CASSEEDHTEAFF.

This rearrangement joins TRBV19 to TRBJ2-2, with 9 bases aligning to TRBD1. The V and J ends lost 5 bases and 9 bases, in that order; junction bases with no gene match: 7. This CDR3 has 14 residues. Germline V gives CDR1 LNHDA, CDR2 SQIVND (reference sequence). The CDR3 region is CASSRQGVKRELFF. DNA of the CDR3: TGTGCCAGTAGTCGACAGGGGGTTAAGCGGGAGCTGTTTTTT.

The chain carries TRBV10-1 and TRBJ2-5, with 9 bases lining up with TRBD1. The trim removed 0 bases at V and 5 bases at J, leaving 7 bases unmatched. This CDR3 is 16 amino acids long. In germline, CDR1 is WNHNN, CDR2 SYGVQD (reference sequence). CDR3 in DNA: TGCGCCAGCAGTGAGTCCGGACAGGGGACGAGCGAGACCCAGTACTTC. Protein: CASSESGQGTSETQYF.

The chain couples TRBV7-2 to TRBJ2-7; D perhaps matches TRBD1 (5 bases). Germline V CDR1 and CDR2: SGHTA, FQGNSA. The CDR3 extends over 13 amino acids. Trimming removed 5 bases from V and 9 bases from J, with 17 bases in between. The CDR3 DNA reads TGTGCCAGCAGCCCTTTAAGGGGTTATAGGCAGTACTTC. Translated, it gives CASSPLRGYRQYF.

The V call is TRBV5-1, the J call TRBJ1-2, with D tentatively TRBD1 (5 bases). The germline CDR1 and CDR2 sequences are SGHRS and YFSETQ. CDR3 length: 16 amino acids. V lost 3 bases and J lost 0, with 15 bases in between. The CDR3 region is CASSSEPDSANYGYTF. In DNA form, the CDR3 reads TGCGCCAGCAGCTCTGAACCCGACAGCGCTAACTATGGCTACACCTTC.

Only a few counts were recorded for this clone. The chain has TRBV6-6 and TRBJ1-4; perhaps TRBD1 as D (5 bases). The CDR3 contains 14 residues. CDR1 MNHNY and CDR2 SVGAGI come from the germline V gene (reference sequence). Trimming cost V 0 bases and J 5 bases, with 7 bases left between them. CDR3 region: CASSYSPGNEKLFF. The CDR3 DNA sequence: TGTGCCAGCAGTTACTCGCCAGGGAATGAAAAACTGTTTTTT.

The chain combines TRBV30 with TRBJ2-1; D is tentatively TRBD1 or TRBD2 (5 bases each). The CDR3 runs to 15 residues. Germline CDR1 reads GTSNPN; CDR2 reads SVGIG (reference sequence). Trimming took 3 bases from V and 0 from J, leaving 12 bases between them. The CDR3 region is CAWSEGLTSYNEQFF. The CDR3 nucleotides are TGTGCCTGGAGCGAGGGGCTCACCTCCTACAATGAGCAGTTCTTC.

This clone was counted a single time. This chain joins TRBV7-2 and TRBJ1-6; D gene unclear. This CDR3 is 11 amino acids long. Per germline, CDR1 SGHTA and CDR2 FQGNSA. The V gene lost 2 bases and the J gene lost 10 bases, with 3 bases spanning the gap. CDR3 nucleotide sequence: TGTGCCAGCAGCTTACAATCACCCCTCCACTTT. Amino acids: CASSLQSPLHF. Full variable domain (outside the CDR3, taken from reference TRBV7-2 and TRBJ1-6): GAGVSQSPSNKVTEKGKDVELRCDPISGHTALYWYRQSLGQGLEFLIYFQGNSAPDKSGLPSDRFSAERTGGSVSTLTIQRTQQEDSAVYLCASSLQSPLHFGNGTRLTVT.

The V and J genes are TRBV7-7 and TRBJ1-1, with 12 bases that match TRBD1. From germline, CDR1 is SSHAT and CDR2 FNYEAQ (reference sequence). The CDR3 runs 14 residues. Trimming cost V 6 bases and J 1 base; bases outside gene matches: 0. The CDR3 spells CASRGQGANTEAFF. Here the CDR3 DNA reads TGTGCCAGCAGGGGACAGGGGGCGAACACTGAAGCTTTCTTT.

This rearrangement joins TRBV9 to TRBJ2-2, with a tentative D call TRBD1 (6 bases). The CDR3 consists of 15 residues. In germline, CDR1 is SGDLS, CDR2 YYNGEE. V was shortened by 3 bases and J by 5 bases, with 14 bases between the two germline ends. CDR3 DNA sequence: TGTGCCAGCAGCGAACAGGGCCGGAGGACCGGGGAGCTGTTTTTT. Amino acid sequence: CASSEQGRRTGELFF.

CDR3 amino acids: CASSSRQDNEQFF. The CDR3 nucleotides are TGTGCCAGCAGCTCCCGTCAGGACAATGAGCAGTTCTTC. The J gene is TRBJ2-1, the V gene TRBV7-7, with unresolved D. There are 13 residues in the CDR3. Germline V lookup: CDR1 SSHAT, CDR2 FNYEAQ (reference sequence). Trimming removed 4 bases from V and 5 bases from J, with 9 bases in between.

This clone was picked up one time. The gene calls are TRBV19 and TRBJ2-7; D not resolved. CDR1 and CDR2 (germline): LNHDA, SQIVND (reference sequence). The ends were cut back, 4 bases at V and 2 bases at J, with 12 bases in the middle. The CDR3 spans 14 residues. The CDR3, as DNA: TGTGCCAGTAGTAGCCAACAGCGTCCCTACGAGCAGTACTTC. It specifies CASSSQQRPYEQYF. The full variable domain, in which reference TRBV19 and TRBJ2-7 provide the parts outside the CDR3, is DGGITQSPKYLFRKEGQNVTLSCEQNLNHDAMYWYRQDPGQGLRLIYYSQIVNDFQKGDIAEGYSVSREKKESFPLTVTSAQKNPTAFYLCASSSQQRPYEQYFGPGTRLTVT.

The genes are TRBV7-8 and TRBJ1-3, with D perhaps TRBD1 (5 bases). This CDR3 is built from 13 residues. The V gene lost 0 bases and the J gene lost 13 bases, with 13 bases spanning the gap. Germline V gene sequence: CDR1 SGHVS, CDR2 FQNEAQ. This chain's CDR3 is CASSLAQGAGIYF. The CDR3 nucleotides are TGTGCCAGCAGCTTAGCCCAAGGGGCAGGGATATATTTT.

The chain has TRBV10-3 and TRBJ2-5; TRBD2 matches at 15 bases. CDR1 is ENHRY and CDR2 is SYGVKD in the germline V gene. V lost 5 bases, J lost 6 bases, and 13 bases stayed unmatched. There are 18 residues in the CDR3. The CDR3 reads CAISSSGTSGGTVKTQYF. Written as DNA, the CDR3 is TGTGCCATCAGTTCCTCCGGGACTAGCGGGGGGACCGTGAAGACCCAGTACTTC.

The chain carries TRBV27 and TRBJ2-1; 8 bases agree with TRBD2. Trimming cost V 6 bases and J 0 bases; bases outside gene matches: 16. CDR1 is MNHEY, CDR2 SMNVEV, per germline (reference sequence). The CDR3 extends over 19 amino acids. The DNA of the CDR3 is TGTGCCAGCAGCCCCAATCGGGGCGGGGGGCCTGGCTCCTACAATGAGCAGTTCTTC. Encoded protein: CASSPNRGGGPGSYNEQFF.

This clone showed up just once. The chain has TRBV25-1 and TRBJ2-7; 9 bases fit TRBD1. Per germline, CDR1 MGHDK and CDR2 SYGVNS. The CDR3 spans 14 residues. With V trimmed by 8 bases and J by 1 base, 6 bases remained unmatched. The CDR3 sequence: CASGPGTGSYEQYF. CDR3 in DNA: TGTGCCAGCGGCCCTGGGACAGGGTCCTACGAGCAGTACTTC.

The V call is TRBV20-1, the J call TRBJ2-1; the D call may be TRBD1 or TRBD2 (5 bases each). V lost 3 bases and J lost 9, with 9 bases in between. This CDR3 is built from 11 residues. The germline gives CDR1 DFQATT, CDR2 SNEGSKA (reference sequence). The CDR3 sequence is CSASWGTEQFF. DNA for the CDR3: TGCAGTGCTAGTTGGGGGACTGAGCAGTTCTTC.

The V call is TRBV5-1, the J call TRBJ2-1; the match to TRBD2 covers 13 bases. Trimming cost V 0 bases and J 9 bases; bases outside gene matches: 6. The CDR3 sequence is 16 residues long. The germline gives CDR1 SGHRS, CDR2 YFSETQ. CDR3 sequence (DNA): TGCGCCAGCAGCTTGGAACTAGCGGGAGGGTCTGGTGAGCAGTTCTTC. This encodes CASSLELAGGSGEQFF.